The text below deals with one TCR beta chain. Its antigen is not known. This sample was included in a study of blood T cells in healthy people across ages. Study summary: Capture by template switching was about one barcoded beta molecule per two T cells. Broader study findings: Donor CMV status was unknown, possibly confounding expanded clonotype changes. Investigators viewed diversity estimates from one million T cells as underestimates, the study reported. The percentage of naive T cells correlated strongly with TCR beta diversity.

Germline V lookup: CDR1 SGHTA, CDR2 FQGTGA. This CDR3 comprises 14 residues. J gave up 8 bases and V 5 bases, and 11 bases lay outside the gene matches. Sample-barcoded 5' priming and a J-beta primer mix drove a second PCR of about 6 to 12 cycles. TCRdb re-derived calls from the 5' RACE reads in MiXCR, one entry per CDR3 protein. The sample yields approximately 800,000 distinct CDR3 sequences, roughly 50% seen once. This rearrangement joins TRBV7-3 to TRBJ1-2; TRBD1 agrees at 7 bases. Sequenced: blood. The TCR sequence derives from a man in his forties or fifties in good health. DNA of the CDR3: TGTGCCAGCAGCGCCACCGGGACAGCATACGGCTACACCTTC. Its protein is CASSATGTAYGYTF. The full variable domain, rest sourced from reference TRBV7-3 and TRBJ1-2, is GAGVSQTPSNKVTEKGKYVELRCDPISGHTALYWYRQSLGQGPEFLIYFQGTGAADDSGLPNDRFFAVRPEGSVSTLKIQRTERGDSAVYLCASSATGTAYGYTFGSGTRLTVV.